What follows is one TCR beta chain and its context. The antigen remains unidentified. Healthy bone marrow donors made up the donor group. From germline, CDR1 is MNHEY and CDR2 SVGAGI. J was trimmed by 8 bases and V by 3 bases; bases with no gene match: 5. The CDR3 covers 14 residues. The data originate from a study of cytomegalovirus exposure and HLA in healthy donors. Whole-study context: Prior work identified 120 million or so unique TCR beta sequences in 150 million to 200 million T cells. General study points: The authors later found TCR association rates varying by HLA locus, with DRB1 most and HLA-C fewest. A later analysis linked a missense DCLRE1C variant to TCR beta V- and J-gene trimming.

Researchers ran the PCR with 60 Vbeta and 13 Jbeta primers. Data came from immunoSEQ multiplex PCR; TCRdb stores just in-frame clones and leaves some out. The sample holds some 120,000 clones, around 75% seen once. This receptor was obtained from a woman under 40 in good health and CMV-seronegative. The sequenced sample consisted of PBMCs. The chain employs TRBV6-5 and TRBJ1-4; 8 nucleotides align to TRBD1. The CDR3 coding sequence is TGTGCCAGCAGTTATTCAGGGGGCCTGGAAAAACTGTTTTTT. The encoded protein is CASSYSGGLEKLFF.